Described below is a single TCR beta chain sequence and its context. This clone was seen ten or more times. Its antigen is still unknown. No base qualities exist here, and no much larger clone lies one base off it. The CDR1 and CDR2 encoded by the germline V gene are MNHEY and SVGAGI. Counted from cysteine to phenylalanine, this CDR3 has 15 amino acids. The sequence is cut down to CDR3 DNA, 45 bases in frame from base 1. The germline V and J ends show losses of 6 bases and 6 bases respectively, and no gene match explains 9 bases of the junction. Using the deep immunoSEQ assay, multiplex PCR amplified TCR CDR3 regions from genomic DNA. Genomic DNA extracted from each cell subset was distributed evenly over all wells of several immunoSEQ 96-well plates, and each plate served as one replicate. For sorted subsets, roughly 0.2 ug genomic DNA, equal to approximately 30,000 T cell genomes, was loaded into each replicate PCR. Purified libraries were measured with a Qubit 3.0 fluorometer, size-checked on a Bioanalyzer 2100, and measured again with the KAPA Library Quantification kit. Every immunoSEQ 96-well plate was sequenced on a dedicated single-read 150-cycle Illumina NextSeq 550 flow cell. In the paper's pipeline: Because only junctional sequences without quality scores were contained in the immunoSEQ output, filtering matching that applied to full-length reads could not be performed. To assign V/J genes and CDR3, sequences were annotated using PyIR, a Python wrapper for IgBLAST v1.9, with IMGT germline references. Reads were filtered out if the reads had weak V/J assignments (E-value above 1e-6), no CDR3, stop codons, out-of-frame junctions, or ambiguous translated residues. A V3J clonotype was defined by an identical inferred V gene, J gene, and CDR3 amino acid sequence. Percentage overlap between repertoires was calculated by dividing the number of shared unique clonotypes by the size of the smaller repertoire. Richness of each repertoire was evaluated using RTK rarefaction, the Chao1 estimator, and Recon v2.1 estimates of unobserved clonotypes. For all TCRbeta clonotypes obtained by the gDNA method from four donors, generation probabilities were computed with OLGA. TCRdb re-hosts the immuneACCESS table, in-frame sequences only. Its copies lack some clones; in the studies checked, an unresolved V gene accounts for under half of them, and the cause for the rest is not known. The DNA was the basis for D and trimming; V, J and clone size are from that table. This sample gives about 300,000 clones in total; around 72% of them show up just once. The ten largest clones add up to over 9% of the sample.

This sample is part of a study of shared clonotypes between healthy human individuals (dated by TCRdb to 2020 to 2022). About the full investigation: The cohort comprised a couple of women and a few men aged 18 to 49 years. Per donor, three plates each were used for CD4 naive and CD4 memory, two for CD8 naive, and one for CD8 memory. Blood TCR repertoires of four to six healthy adults were deeply sequenced to estimate repertoire size and the extent of clonotype sharing between individuals. Different laboratories and diverse techniques were used to prepare libraries and sequence TCR repertoires, to increase sequencing depth and limit assay-specific biases. Per donor, leukapheresis produced somewhere between about 0.9 and 9.5 billion PBMCs.

The investigation overall reported the following: Estimated clonotype richness was generally larger for naive than for memory subsets. Because the study included only a small number of donors, the genetic and exposure-history diversity represented was limited. Across a few donors, approximately 4.9% of naive CD4, roughly 3.4% of naive CD8, approximately 2.5% of memory CD4, and about 0.4% of memory CD8 clonotypes were shared. Clonotypes shared by all four sorted-subset donors showed higher generation probabilities than non-shared clonotypes. Rarefaction of sorted-subset datasets indicated incomplete sequencing despite the large sequencing depth. Sampling was restricted to blood, and TCR repertoires in tissue are likely to differ from TCR repertoires in blood. Pairwise subsampling indicated that sequencing depth was expected to affect the degree of clonotype sharing among donors.

Donors were healthy HIV-negative adults with no recently reported acute infections or vaccinations. Only Caucasian adults living in Nashville, Tennessee, USA were represented among the donors. CD4+ T cells were enriched by magnetic negative selection; naive cells were then positively selected on CD45RA, and the negative fraction formed the memory subset. After blood collection by leukapheresis, PBMCs were isolated using Ficoll-Histopaque density gradient centrifugation and then cryopreserved in the vapor phase of liquid nitrogen. Analytical flow cytometry was used to check the purity and quantity of every magnetically sorted T cell population. Genomic DNA was isolated from every sorted fraction and measured by UV absorbance on a Nanodrop 2000c.

The sequence joins TRBV6-5 to TRBJ1-5; 9 bases in between match TRBD1. The receptor's source is a man aged 30-40 years in good health. The sequencing input was memory CD4+ T cells sorted from blood. The cell subset or site label, read with the paper, signifies: CD45RA-negative fraction. The CDR3 amino acid sequence is: CASRQTGGYSQPQHF. The DNA sequence is TGTGCCAGCAGGCAAACAGGGGGCTACTCTCAGCCCCAGCATTTT.